This TCR beta chain was recovered during a study of response to subunit inactivated influenza vaccine. TCRdb ran MiXCR on the RT-PCR reads and lists one entry per CDR3 protein. The sample includes around 570,000 distinct CDR3 sequences, 6% to 9% of them seen just once. From germline, CDR1 is SGHAT and CDR2 FQNNGV. The CDR3 consists of 14 residues. Trimming left V 2 bases short and J 1 base short, with 9 bases between. In its sample, this clonotype was seen a few times. The specimen comprised PBMCs from blood, sampled about 23 months after vaccination. This sequence joins TRBV11-2 and TRBJ2-7, with D possibly being TRBD1 (6 bases). This TCR was recovered from a man between 50 and 75 years old who received an inactivated influenza vaccine. For the CDR3, the DNA is TGTGCCAGCAGCTTAAGGGACAAATCCTACGAGCAGTACTTC. Amino acid sequence: CASSLRDKSYEQYF.